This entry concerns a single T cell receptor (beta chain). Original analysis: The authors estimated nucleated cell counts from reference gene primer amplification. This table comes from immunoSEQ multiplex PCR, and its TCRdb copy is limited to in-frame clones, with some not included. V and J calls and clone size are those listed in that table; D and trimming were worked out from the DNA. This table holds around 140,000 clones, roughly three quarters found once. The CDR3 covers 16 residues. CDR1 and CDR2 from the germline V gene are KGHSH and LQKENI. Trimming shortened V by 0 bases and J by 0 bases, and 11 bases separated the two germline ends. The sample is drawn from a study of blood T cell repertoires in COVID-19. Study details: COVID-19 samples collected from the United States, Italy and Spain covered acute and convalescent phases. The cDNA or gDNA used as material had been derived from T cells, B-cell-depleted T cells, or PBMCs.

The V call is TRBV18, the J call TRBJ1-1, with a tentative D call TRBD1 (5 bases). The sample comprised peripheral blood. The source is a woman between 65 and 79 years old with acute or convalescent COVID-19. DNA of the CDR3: TGTGCCAGCTCACCACCGGACAATTTGGTGAACACTGAAGCTTTCTTT. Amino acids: CASSPPDNLVNTEAFF.